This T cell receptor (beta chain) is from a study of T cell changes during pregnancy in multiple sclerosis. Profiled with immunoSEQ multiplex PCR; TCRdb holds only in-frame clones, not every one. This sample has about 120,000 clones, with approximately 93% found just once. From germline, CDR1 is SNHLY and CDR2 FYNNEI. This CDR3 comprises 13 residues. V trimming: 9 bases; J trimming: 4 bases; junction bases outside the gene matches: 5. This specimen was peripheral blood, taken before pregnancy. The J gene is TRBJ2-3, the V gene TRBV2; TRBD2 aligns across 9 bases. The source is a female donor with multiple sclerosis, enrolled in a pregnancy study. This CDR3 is CASLAGEADTQYF. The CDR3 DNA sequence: TGTGCCAGTTTAGCGGGAGAGGCAGATACGCAGTATTTT.